This TCR beta chain was retrieved from a study of blood T cell repertoires in COVID-19. In the study overall: Samples came from the United States, Italy and Spain, spanning acute and convalescent COVID-19. From T cells, B-cell-depleted T cells, or PBMCs came the material, which was cDNA or gDNA.

Original analysis: Amplification of reference gene primers was used by the study to estimate nucleated cell counts. Only in-frame clones appear in the TCRdb table, and some are missing; sequencing was by immunoSEQ multiplex PCR. Clone size and the V and J calls come from that table; the DNA yielded D and trimming. This table holds some 390,000 clones, around nine tenths found once. What the recovered Cohort 3 donors had was two negative PCRs, clearance, or symptom resolution. The J segment lost 0 bases and the V segment lost 4 bases, leaving 7 bases of the junction unmatched. Germline V gives CDR1 PRHDT, CDR2 FYEKMQ (reference sequence). The CDR3 length is 18 residues.

This clonotype originated in a woman younger than 45 who had recovered from COVID-19. Sample: PBMCs or T cells enriched from blood (not recorded which). The chain uses TRBV13 and TRBJ2-2; the match to TRBD2 covers 11 bases. CDR3 coding DNA: TGTGCCAGCAGCTCAGAGACTAGCGGGGAGACGAACACCGGGGAGCTGTTTTTT. This codes for CASSSETSGETNTGELFF. Supplemented by reference TRBV13 and TRBJ2-2, the full variable domain reads AAGVIQSPRHLIKEKRETATLKCYPIPRHDTVYWYQQGPGQDPQFLISFYEKMQSDKGSIPDRFSAQQFSDYHSELNMSSLELGDSALYFCASSSETSGETNTGELFFGEGSRLTVL.